This T cell receptor (beta chain) was recovered during a study of beta chain features in type 1 diabetes. Study-level findings and limits: Within each of all four CD4+ subsets, Type 1 diabetes patients had TCRB CDR3s that were moderately but significantly shorter. Shorter templates might be favored by PCR, equally in patients and controls. Type 1 diabetes patients showed fewer insertions and more deletions at VDJ junctions.

Since all of the isolated RNA was reverse transcribed, expressed TCRB transcripts were what got sequenced. Data came from immunoSEQ multiplex PCR; TCRdb stores just in-frame clones and leaves some out. This sample has under 300,000 clones, with 25% to 30% found just once. This clone was counted at least ten times. The antigen is unknown. Approximately 0.11 L of blood, on average, came from one heparinised draw per donor. Input material: central memory CD4+ T cells from blood. The TCR comes from a man under 40 in good health.

CDR3 bases: TGTGCCAGCAGCTCCGGGACAGGGGCCTGCACAGATACGCAGTATTTT. This encodes CASSSGTGACTDTQYF. The genes are TRBV2 and TRBJ2-3; TRBD1 matches at 10 bases. Per the germline V gene, CDR1 is SNHLY and CDR2 is FYNNEI. The V gene end was trimmed by 6 bases and the J gene end by 1 base; junction bases not matched to a gene: 7. The CDR3 spans 16 residues.